The rows below give T cell receptor beta chains drawn from one sample of a study of blood T cell repertoires in COVID-19. Libraries were prepared by immunoSEQ multiplex PCR; TCRdb keeps only in-frame clonotypes and omits some of them. Here the sample spans about 22,000 clones, more than 90% being singletons. Input material: peripheral blood. Receptors were obtained from a woman between 65 and 79 years old with active COVID-19. The CDR3 runs from the conserved cysteine through the conserved F or W. D genes are given only for firm matches. Clone size is not always given. Where it is, it says once, few, many or a class for expanded clones.

V,J,D,size,CDR3,DNA
TRBV9,TRBJ2-7,-,-,CASSVYPGSYEQYF,TGTGCCAGCAGCGTATACCCCGGGTCCTACGAGCAGTACTTC
TRBV5-1,TRBJ2-7,TRBD2,-,CASSYGLAGAHEQYF,TGCGCCAGCAGCTATGGACTAGCGGGAGCCCACGAGCAGTACTTC
TRBV28,TRBJ1-4,TRBD1,-,CASRLRGAGQGIEKLFF,TGTGCCAGCAGGCTCCGGGGGGCGGGACAGGGTATTGAAAAACTGTTTTTT
TRBV7-2,TRBJ2-2,TRBD2,-,CASSLSGWGTGELFF,TGTGCCAGCAGCCTTAGCGGGTGGGGAACCGGGGAGCTGTTTTTT
TRBV5-1,TRBJ2-1,TRBD1,-,CASSSNRGAYNEQFF,TGCGCCAGCAGCTCAAACAGGGGAGCCTACAATGAGCAGTTCTTC
TRBV27,TRBJ1-4,-,few,CASSFRGRRDEKLFF,TGTGCCAGCAGTTTCCGAGGGCGACGGGATGAAAAACTGTTTTTT
TRBV3-1/TRBV3-2,TRBJ1-4,-,-,CASSQVEEKLFF,TGTGCCAGCAGCCAAGTAGAGGAAAAACTGTTTTTT
TRBV19,TRBJ1-1,-,-,CASTPGQNTEAFF,TGTGCCAGTACCCCAGGCCAGAACACTGAAGCTTTCTTT
TRBV7-7,TRBJ2-5,-,-,CASSPGGNQETQYF,TGTGCTAGCAGCCCCGGAGGGAACCAAGAGACCCAGTACTTC
TRBV4-1,TRBJ1-2,TRBD1,-,CASSSRGGADYGYTF,TGCGCCAGCAGCTCTCGAGGGGGCGCGGACTATGGCTACACCTTC
TRBV7-9,TRBJ2-1,-,-,CASSSPRAGPHNEQFF,TGTGCCAGCAGCTCGCCCCGAGCGGGTCCTCACAATGAGCAGTTCTTC
TRBV29-1,TRBJ2-5,-,-,CSGGKQGETQYF,TGCAGCGGGGGGAAGCAGGGAGAGACCCAGTACTTC
TRBV5-6,TRBJ2-3,TRBD2,-,CASSSTSGRISDTQYF,TGTGCCAGCAGCTCGACTAGCGGGAGGATTTCAGATACGCAGTATTTT
TRBV5-1,TRBJ2-7,TRBD1,-,CASSLTGTGPYEQYF,TGCGCCAGCAGCTTAACCGGGACAGGGCCCTACGAGCAGTACTTC
TRBV6-1,TRBJ2-5,-,-,CASSERDMETQYF,TGTGCCAGCAGTGAGAGGGATATGGAGACCCAGTACTTC
TRBV27,TRBJ2-2,-,-,CASGRAEGFGTGELFF,TGTGCCAGCGGGAGAGCCGAGGGATTCGGCACCGGGGAGCTGTTTTTT
TRBV6-5,TRBJ1-1,TRBD1,-,CASSRQGMMNTEAFF,TGTGCCAGCAGTAGACAGGGGATGATGAACACTGAAGCTTTCTTT
TRBV20-1,TRBJ1-2,-,-,CSANPNYGYTF,TGCAGTGCTAATCCAAACTATGGCTACACCTTC
TRBV11-2,TRBJ2-1,-,-,CASSLGRGSSYNEQFF,TGTGCCAGCAGCTTGGGGCGTGGAAGCTCCTACAATGAGCAGTTCTTC
TRBV7-9,TRBJ1-1,TRBD1,-,CASTLQGPNTEAFF,TGTGCCAGCACTCTACAGGGGCCGAACACTGAAGCTTTCTTT
TRBV4-3,TRBJ2-6,-,-,CASSHEAGVTSGANVLTF,TGCGCCAGCAGCCACGAGGCAGGGGTGACCTCTGGGGCCAACGTCCTGACTTTC
TRBV28,TRBJ2-7,TRBD1,-,CATGTGSYEQYF,TGTGCCACGGGGACAGGATCCTACGAGCAGTACTTC